Listed below are T cell receptor beta chains from one sample, sequenced in a study of blood T cell repertoires in COVID-19. Generated by immunoSEQ multiplex PCR, the TCRdb table keeps only in-frame clones and is missing some. Found here are tens of thousands of clones, more than 75% of them singletons; the top ten hold approximately 10%. What was sequenced was peripheral blood. All receptors come from a man in his forties or fifties with active COVID-19. Each CDR3 is given with its conserved first and last residue. The order of the fields is D gene, V gene, J gene, clone size, CDR3 length, CDR3 protein, CDR3 DNA. A D gene is named only where the DNA matches it firmly. The listing skips clone size in some rows; elsewhere it reads once, few, many or a size class.

>TRBD1|TRBV7-9|TRBJ2-7|few|14
CASSRDRGQGEQYF
TGTGCCAGCAGCCGGGACAGGGGGCAAGGCGAGCAGTACTTC
>TRBD1|TRBV19|TRBJ2-5|-|15
CASSTWTGGEETQYF
TGTGCCAGTAGTACCTGGACAGGGGGCGAAGAGACCCAGTACTTC
>-|TRBV5-1|TRBJ2-7|-|15
CASSFDETGYYEQYF
TGCGCCAGCAGCTTCGATGAGACAGGATACTACGAGCAGTACTTC
>-|TRBV27|TRBJ2-7|-|14
CASSSGGLSQEQYF
TGTGCCAGCAGTTCGGGGGGCCTCTCCCAGGAGCAGTACTTC
>-|TRBV27|TRBJ2-1|-|11
CASGTSWEQFF
TGTGCCAGCGGCACTAGCTGGGAGCAGTTCTTC
>-|TRBV20-1|TRBJ1-6|-|14
CSASRNRDNSPLHF
TGCAGTGCTAGTAGGAACAGGGACAACTCACCCCTCCACTTT
>-|TRBV7-8|TRBJ1-3|-|15
CASSGAGFAGNTIYF
TGTGCCAGCAGCGGGGCGGGATTTGCAGGAAACACCATATATTTT
>-|TRBV28|TRBJ2-1|-|14
CASRALYGNNEQFF
TGTGCCAGCAGGGCCCTGTATGGCAACAATGAGCAGTTCTTC
>TRBD1|TRBV18|TRBJ2-2|-|15
CASSPRTGSGGELFF
TGTGCCAGCTCACCTCGGACAGGGTCGGGCGGGGAGCTGTTTTTT
>-|TRBV6-2/TRBV6-3|TRBJ2-2|-|16
CASSVPAGRITGELFF
TGTGCCAGCAGTGTACCCGCGGGACGAATCACCGGGGAGCTGTTTTTT
>TRBD1|TRBV18|TRBJ2-4|-|13
CASSPGQTNIQYF
TGTGCCAGCTCTCCGGGACAGACAAACATTCAGTACTTC
>-|TRBV2|TRBJ1-4|-|14
CASRRWGVNEKLFF
TGTGCCAGCCGTCGGTGGGGGGTTAATGAAAAACTGTTTTTT
>TRBD1|TRBV7-6|TRBJ1-3|-|15
CASSLGQGIGNTIYF
TGTGCCAGCAGCTTGGGACAGGGGATTGGAAACACCATATATTTT
>TRBD2|TRBV3-1/TRBV3-2|TRBJ2-1|-|16
CASSPSLAGSYNEQFF
TGTGCCAGCAGCCCGAGTCTAGCGGGGTCCTACAATGAGCAGTTCTTC
>-|TRBV3-1/TRBV3-2|TRBJ2-1|-|12
CASSQGGNEQFF
TGTGCCAGCAGCCAAGGCGGGAATGAGCAGTTCTTC
>TRBD2|TRBV10-3|TRBJ2-1|-|13
CATGLAVDNEQFF
TGTGCCACCGGACTAGCGGTTGACAATGAGCAGTTCTTC
>TRBD2|TRBV19|TRBJ2-3|-|13
CATGEREKDTQYF
TGTGCCACCGGAGAGCGGGAAAAAGATACGCAGTATTTT
>-|TRBV7-3|TRBJ2-3|few|15
CASSPLLGSTDTQYF
TGTGCCAGCAGCCCCCTACTAGGGAGCACAGATACGCAGTATTTT
>TRBD1|TRBV6-5|TRBJ2-5|-|16
CASSYSKTGGGETQYF
TGTGCCAGCAGTTACTCAAAGACAGGGGGCGGGGAGACCCAGTACTTC
>TRBD1|TRBV11-3|TRBJ1-1|-|13
CASSGDRDAEAFF
TGTGCCAGCAGCGGGGACAGGGACGCTGAAGCTTTCTTT
>-|TRBV13|TRBJ1-1|-|15
CASSKRQYGHTEAFF
TGTGCCAGCAGCAAGAGACAGTACGGGCACACTGAAGCTTTCTTT
>TRBD1|TRBV7-2|TRBJ1-5|-|16
CASSLEADRGRQPQHF
TGTGCCAGCAGCTTAGAGGCCGACAGGGGGCGGCAGCCCCAGCATTTT
>-|TRBV4-3|TRBJ1-6|-|12
CASSQQNSPLHF
TGCGCCAGCAGCCAACAGAATTCACCCCTCCACTTT
>TRBD1|TRBV9|TRBJ1-4|-|16
CASSRGQGSTNEKLFF
TGTGCCAGCAGCCGGGGACAGGGATCAACTAATGAAAAACTGTTTTTT
>-|TRBV7-2|TRBJ1-1|few|13
CASSFQLNTEAFF
TGTGCCAGCAGCTTCCAATTGAACACTGAAGCTTTCTTT
>TRBD2|TRBV6-2/TRBV6-3|TRBJ2-5|-|15
CASSYSGLAGETQYF
TGTGCCAGCAGTTACTCGGGACTAGCGGGAGAGACCCAGTACTTC
>TRBD1|TRBV29-1|TRBJ1-3|-|14
CSAGDRGPGNTIYF
TGCAGCGCTGGGGACAGGGGGCCTGGAAACACCATATATTTT